This T cell receptor beta chain was identified in a study of T cell changes during pregnancy in multiple sclerosis. Germline V gene data show CDR1 as SGHTA and CDR2 as FQGNSA. CDR3 length: 12 amino acids. V lost 3 bases to trimming and J lost 0 bases, with 2 bases between them. The assay was immunoSEQ multiplex PCR, and TCRdb's table has in-frame clones only and misses some. The sample lists 50,000 to 65,000 clones; almost 97% were seen once. The receptor was isolated from a female donor with multiple sclerosis, enrolled in a pregnancy study. This chain joins TRBV7-2 and TRBJ2-5; D remains unclear. Sample: CD8+ T cells from peripheral blood mononuclear cells, taken after pregnancy. The CDR3 region has the DNA TGTGCCAGCAGCTTCGACCAAGAGACCCAGTACTTC. Protein sequence: CASSFDQETQYF. The whole variable domain, remainder taken from reference TRBV7-2 and TRBJ2-5, is GAGVSQSPSNKVTEKGKDVELRCDPISGHTALYWYRQSLGQGLEFLIYFQGNSAPDKSGLPSDRFSAERTGGSVSTLTIQRTQQEDSAVYLCASSFDQETQYFGPGTRLLVL.